These 8 T cell receptor beta chains were sequenced from one sample in a study of CD8 T cells in ankylosing spondylitis. In TCRdb, the 5' RACE reads were re-called with MiXCR into one record per CDR3 protein. The table includes 250,000 or so distinct CDR3 sequences, about a sixth detected once. Material: blood, either unsorted or a sorted T cell fraction (not recorded which). All receptors come from a male donor with ankylosing spondylitis or in good health (not recorded which).

The chain couples TRBV7-9 to TRBJ2-3, with D hard to call. The CDR3 spans 14 residues. Trimming pared 1 base from V and 6 bases from J, leaving 11 bases between. Per the germline V gene, CDR1 is SEHNR and CDR2 is FQNEAQ (reference sequence). CDR3 DNA sequence: TGTGCCAGCAGCTTAGAGTCGAGACGTGATACGCAGTATTTT. Encoded protein: CASSLESRRDTQYF.

This clonotype was picked up a small number of times. V is TRBV5-5 and J is TRBJ2-1; 13 bases align to TRBD2. In germline, CDR1 is SGHKS, CDR2 YYEKEE (reference sequence). The length of the CDR3 is 17 residues. The junction had 10 bases not matched to a gene; V was cut back by 2 bases and J by 8 bases. The CDR3 is CASSLVPGTSGRDEQFF. In DNA, the CDR3 is TGTGCCAGCAGCTTAGTGCCCGGTACTAGCGGGAGGGATGAGCAGTTCTTC.

This chain links TRBV4-1 with TRBJ1-2; TRBD1 aligns across 8 bases. V was clipped by 0 bases and J by 6 bases; unmatched bases: 9. The CDR3 loop spans 16 amino acids. Germline lookup yields CDR1 MGHRA and CDR2 YSYEKL. The CDR3 region is CASSQEQSGGADGYTF. CDR3 nucleotides: TGCGCCAGCAGCCAAGAACAGTCAGGGGGCGCAGATGGCTACACCTTC.

At least ten counts were recorded for this clonotype. The rearrangement links TRBV6-5 to TRBJ1-4; D not resolved. The germline V and J ends were trimmed by 0 bases and 5 bases, with 19 bases remaining between them. The CDR3 is 18 amino acids. Germline CDR1 reads MNHEY; CDR2 reads SVGAGI. CDR3 bases: TGTGCCAGCAGTTACTCCGCAGCCTTGACGAAGAAGAATGAAAAACTGTTTTTT. Protein product: CASSYSAALTKKNEKLFF.

This chain joins TRBV12-3 or TRBV12-4 and TRBJ1-5; 8 bases are shared with TRBD1. The V and J ends lost 5 bases and 2 bases, in that order; junction bases with no gene match: 5. CDR3 length: 15 amino acids. The CDR3 is CASSQQTGGNQPQHF. For the CDR3, the DNA is TGTGCCAGCAGTCAACAGACAGGGGGCAATCAGCCCCAGCATTTT.

Turning to this clonotype: The DNA is omitted, as the CDR3 cannot be located on it reliably, and the CDR3 follows TCRdb's listing. The chain links TRBV12-1 to TRBJ2-2; the table's D call of TRBD2 was not tested on the DNA. TRBV12-1 is a known pseudogene. From its first to its last residue, the CDR3 has 16 amino acids. This chain's CDR3 is CASSTQVLAGLGSCFF.

The table lists this clonotype with a few counts. The gene calls are TRBV2 and TRBJ2-1, with D maybe TRBD2 (5 bases). The CDR3 is 14 residues long. V shed 4 bases and J shed 3 bases, with 10 bases lying between them. CDR1 SNHLY and CDR2 FYNNEI come from the germline V gene. CDR3 loop: CASSVLSDYNEQFF. For the CDR3, the DNA is TGTGCCAGCAGTGTACTTAGCGACTACAATGAGCAGTTCTTC. The full variable domain, completed using reference TRBV2 and TRBJ2-1, is EPEVTQTPSHQVTQMGQEVILRCVPISNHLYFYWYRQILGQKVEFLVSFYNNEISEKSEIFDDQFSVERPDGSNFTLKIRSTKLEDSAMYFCASSVLSDYNEQFFGPGTRLTVL.

The genes are TRBV10-2 and TRBJ2-7, with D possibly TRBD1 on 6 matching bases. This CDR3 comprises 15 residues. Trimming stripped 2 bases from V and 6 bases from J, with 17 bases between. The germline gives CDR1 WSHSY, CDR2 SAAADI. This CDR3 reads CASSEVQGPSIEQYF. In nucleotides, the CDR3 is TGCGCCAGCAGTGAGGTGCAGGGGCCGTCGATCGAGCAGTACTTC.